Listed below are T cell receptor beta chains from one sample, sequenced in a study of CD8+CD57+ T cells in acquired aplastic anemia. TCRdb redid the calling of the reads with MiXCR, one entry per CDR3 protein. Altogether about 190,000 distinct CDR3 sequences are present, around half being singletons, with the ten largest covering 8% to 10%. Specimen: sorted CD4+, CD8+, or CD8+CD57+ T cells (not recorded which) from PBMCs. The receptors derive from a human donor with aplastic anemia. The CDR3 runs from the conserved cysteine through the conserved F or W. The order of the fields is CDR3 length, clone size, J gene, D gene, V gene, CDR3 DNA, CDR3 protein. A D gene is named only where the DNA matches it firmly. A row's size may be missing; if present it is once, few, many or a size class.

CDR3 length: 12; clone size: NA; J gene: TRBJ2-5; D gene: NA; V gene: TRBV20-1; CDR3 DNA: TGCAGTGCTAGGACCTTAGTTGAGACCCAGTACTTC; CDR3 protein: CSARTLVETQYF
CDR3 length: 11; clone size: NA; J gene: TRBJ2-7; D gene: NA; V gene: TRBV2; CDR3 DNA: TGTGCCAGCAGTGTTAGGAACGAGCAGTACTTC; CDR3 protein: CASSVRNEQYF
CDR3 length: 16; clone size: NA; J gene: TRBJ2-3; D gene: TRBD2; V gene: TRBV4-2; CDR3 DNA: TGTGCCAGCACACGCAGTGGCGGGGGTCGAACAGATACGCAGTATTTT; CDR3 protein: CASTRSGGGRTDTQYF
CDR3 length: 15; clone size: NA; J gene: TRBJ2-5; D gene: NA; V gene: TRBV20-1; CDR3 DNA: TGCAGTGCTAGAGATCGGGACCGTCTAGGGGAGACCCAGTACTTC; CDR3 protein: CSARDRDRLGETQYF
CDR3 length: 15; clone size: many; J gene: TRBJ2-5; D gene: TRBD1; V gene: TRBV5-1; CDR3 DNA: TGCGCCAGCGGGGGGACAGGATCGAACCAAGAGACCCAGTACTTC; CDR3 protein: CASGGTGSNQETQYF
CDR3 length: 15; clone size: NA; J gene: TRBJ1-1; D gene: NA; V gene: TRBV25-1; CDR3 DNA: TGTGCCAGCAGTGCTTGGGGGCCGATGAACACTGAAGCTTTCTTT; CDR3 protein: CASSAWGPMNTEAFF
CDR3 length: 14; clone size: NA; J gene: TRBJ1-5; D gene: NA; V gene: TRBV10-3; CDR3 DNA: TGTGCCATCAGTGGAGCGGGAGCTCGGGAGACCCAGCATTTT; CDR3 protein: CAISGAGARETQHF
CDR3 length: 14; clone size: NA; J gene: TRBJ2-3; D gene: NA; V gene: TRBV29-1; CDR3 DNA: TGCAGCGTTGATTCATCGGGGGCGGGTGATACGCAGTATTTT; CDR3 protein: CSVDSSGAGDTQYF
CDR3 length: 16; clone size: many; J gene: TRBJ1-5; D gene: TRBD1; V gene: TRBV10-3; CDR3 DNA: TGTGCCATCAGTGACCCACCGGGACAGGGATCTCAGCCCCAGCATTTT; CDR3 protein: CAISDPPGQGSQPQHF
CDR3 length: 14; clone size: NA; J gene: TRBJ1-2; D gene: TRBD1; V gene: TRBV4-2; CDR3 DNA: TGTGCCAGCAGCCCTCGACAGGGGGAGTATGGCTACACCTTC; CDR3 protein: CASSPRQGEYGYTF
CDR3 length: 15; clone size: NA; J gene: TRBJ1-3; D gene: TRBD1; V gene: TRBV20-1; CDR3 DNA: TGCAGTGCCCGGGACAGGGGCCTCTCTGGAAACACCATATATTTT; CDR3 protein: CSARDRGLSGNTIYF
CDR3 length: 13; clone size: few; J gene: TRBJ1-6; D gene: NA; V gene: TRBV29-1; CDR3 DNA: TGCAGCGTTGGTAACGACGTGAATTCACCCCTCCACTTT; CDR3 protein: CSVGNDVNSPLHF
CDR3 length: 15; clone size: once; J gene: TRBJ1-5; D gene: NA; V gene: TRBV2; CDR3 DNA: TGTGCCAGCGGAACGATCTACCCCTCCAATCAGCCCCAGCATTTT; CDR3 protein: CASGTIYPSNQPQHF
CDR3 length: 13; clone size: NA; J gene: TRBJ2-1; D gene: NA; V gene: TRBV14; CDR3 DNA: TGTGCCAGCGGCCCAGGAGGAGGCAATGAGCAGTTCTTC; CDR3 protein: CASGPGGGNEQFF
CDR3 length: 16; clone size: many; J gene: TRBJ2-7; D gene: NA; V gene: TRBV14; CDR3 DNA: TGTGCCAGCAGTCCGAGGTCCGGGACGGCCCTTACCGAGCAGTACTTC; CDR3 protein: CASSPRSGTALTEQYF
CDR3 length: 19; clone size: few; J gene: TRBJ2-1; D gene: TRBD1; V gene: TRBV7-9; CDR3 DNA: TGTGCCAGCAGCACAGGGGGTCGCGGAGGGGGCGAAGGGGTCAATGAGCAGTTCTTC; CDR3 protein: CASSTGGRGGGEGVNEQFF
CDR3 length: 13; clone size: many; J gene: TRBJ1-6; D gene: NA; V gene: TRBV7-6; CDR3 DNA: TGTGCCAGCAGCTTTAAGTCGGATTCACCCCTCCACTTT; CDR3 protein: CASSFKSDSPLHF
CDR3 length: 14; clone size: NA; J gene: TRBJ2-1; D gene: NA; V gene: TRBV10-3; CDR3 DNA: TGTGCCATCAGTGAGTACAGGGATGCAGGTGAGCGGCTCTTC; CDR3 protein: CAISEYRDAGERLF
CDR3 length: 15; clone size: many; J gene: TRBJ2-2; D gene: NA; V gene: TRBV5-1; CDR3 DNA: TGCGCCAGCAGCTTGGCCGGGACCATAACCGGGGAGCTGTTTTTT; CDR3 protein: CASSLAGTITGELFF
CDR3 length: 15; clone size: many; J gene: TRBJ2-3; D gene: NA; V gene: TRBV3-1; CDR3 DNA: TGTGCCAGCAGCCAAGGGTTACCGGAGGTAGATACGCAGTATTTT; CDR3 protein: CASSQGLPEVDTQYF
CDR3 length: 19; clone size: NA; J gene: TRBJ1-1; D gene: NA; V gene: TRBV5-1; CDR3 DNA: TGCGCCAGCAGCTCCTACAGAACTTCGCCCTCCTCGGGGAACACTGAAGCTTTCTTT; CDR3 protein: CASSSYRTSPSSGNTEAFF
CDR3 length: 14; clone size: NA; J gene: TRBJ1-2; D gene: NA; V gene: TRBV2; CDR3 DNA: TGTGCCAGCAGTGAAGCCGCAGGGACCAACGGCTACACCTTC; CDR3 protein: CASSEAAGTNGYTF
CDR3 length: 12; clone size: NA; J gene: TRBJ2-7; D gene: NA; V gene: TRBV20-1; CDR3 DNA: TGCAGTGCTAGGGCAGGAGTCTACGAGCAGTACTTC; CDR3 protein: CSARAGVYEQYF
CDR3 length: 12; clone size: NA; J gene: TRBJ2-7; D gene: TRBD2; V gene: TRBV10-3; CDR3 DNA: TGTGCCATCAGAGGGGCGGGAGGCGAGCAGTACTTC; CDR3 protein: CAIRGAGGEQYF